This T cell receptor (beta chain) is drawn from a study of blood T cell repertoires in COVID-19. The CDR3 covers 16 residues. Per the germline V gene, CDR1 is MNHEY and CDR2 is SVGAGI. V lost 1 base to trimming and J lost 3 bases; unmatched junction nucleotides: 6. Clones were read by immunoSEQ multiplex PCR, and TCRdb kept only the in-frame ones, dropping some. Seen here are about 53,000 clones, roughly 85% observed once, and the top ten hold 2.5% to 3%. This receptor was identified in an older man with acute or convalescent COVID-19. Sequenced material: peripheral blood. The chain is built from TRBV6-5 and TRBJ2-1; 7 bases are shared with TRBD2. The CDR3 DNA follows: TGTGCCAGCAGTTACTTGACTAGCCCAAGCTACAATGAGCAGTTCTTC. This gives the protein CASSYLTSPSYNEQFF.